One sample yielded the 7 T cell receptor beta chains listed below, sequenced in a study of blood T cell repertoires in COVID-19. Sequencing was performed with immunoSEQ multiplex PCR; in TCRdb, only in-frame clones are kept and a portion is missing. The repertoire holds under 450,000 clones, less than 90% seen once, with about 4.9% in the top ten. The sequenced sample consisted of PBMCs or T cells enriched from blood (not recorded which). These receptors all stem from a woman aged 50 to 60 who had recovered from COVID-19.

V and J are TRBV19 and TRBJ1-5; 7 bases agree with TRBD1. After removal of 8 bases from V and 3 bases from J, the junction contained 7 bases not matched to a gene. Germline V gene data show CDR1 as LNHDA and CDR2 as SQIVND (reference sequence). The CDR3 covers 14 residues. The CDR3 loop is CASGQVLFNQPQHF. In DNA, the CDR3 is TGTGCCAGTGGACAGGTCCTCTTCAATCAGCCCCAGCATTTT.

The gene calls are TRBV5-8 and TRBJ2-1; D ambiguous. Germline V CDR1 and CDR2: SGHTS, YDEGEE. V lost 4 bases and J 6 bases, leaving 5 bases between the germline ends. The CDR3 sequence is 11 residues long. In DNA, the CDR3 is TGTGCCAGCAGCCCATTCAATGAGCAGTTCTTC. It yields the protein CASSPFNEQFF.

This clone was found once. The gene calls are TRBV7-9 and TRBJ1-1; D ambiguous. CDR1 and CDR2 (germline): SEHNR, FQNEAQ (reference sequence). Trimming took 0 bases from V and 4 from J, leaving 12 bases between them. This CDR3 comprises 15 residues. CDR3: CASSLAGGLGTEAFF. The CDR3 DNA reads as TGTGCCAGCAGCTTAGCAGGCGGTTTAGGCACTGAAGCTTTCTTT.

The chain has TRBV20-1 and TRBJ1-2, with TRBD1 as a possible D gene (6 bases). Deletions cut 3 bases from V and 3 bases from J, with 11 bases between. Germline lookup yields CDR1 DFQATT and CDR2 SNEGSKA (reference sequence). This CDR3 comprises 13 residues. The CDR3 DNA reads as TGCAGTGCTAGTTTGGACAGCGACTATGGCTACACCTTC. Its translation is CSASLDSDYGYTF.

The CDR3 protein is CASSQGGLAGGRETQYF. The CDR3 bases are TGTGCCAGCAGCCAGGGGGGACTAGCGGGAGGGCGAGAGACCCAGTACTTC. The V call is TRBV4-2, the J call TRBJ2-5; 16 bases line up with TRBD2. J was trimmed by 4 bases and V by 3 bases; bases with no gene match: 5. The CDR3 totals 17 residues. From germline, CDR1 is LGHNA and CDR2 YNFKEQ.

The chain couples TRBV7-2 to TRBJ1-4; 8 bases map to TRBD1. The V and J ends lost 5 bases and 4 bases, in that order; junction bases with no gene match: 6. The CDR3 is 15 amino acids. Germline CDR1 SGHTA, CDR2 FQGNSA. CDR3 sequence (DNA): TGTGCCAGCAGCCTGGACAGGGTTTATAATGAAAAACTGTTTTTT. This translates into CASSLDRVYNEKLFF.

For the CDR3, the DNA is TGTGCCAGCAGCTTAGAACAGGGCTGGAATCAGCCCCAGCATTTT. Amino acids: CASSLEQGWNQPQHF. V gene TRBV7-9 combines with J gene TRBJ1-5, with D possibly TRBD1 on 6 matching bases. CDR3 length equals 15 residues. The V end was cut by 1 base, the J end by 4 bases, with 11 bases between. The germline V gene has CDR1 SEHNR and CDR2 FQNEAQ (reference sequence).